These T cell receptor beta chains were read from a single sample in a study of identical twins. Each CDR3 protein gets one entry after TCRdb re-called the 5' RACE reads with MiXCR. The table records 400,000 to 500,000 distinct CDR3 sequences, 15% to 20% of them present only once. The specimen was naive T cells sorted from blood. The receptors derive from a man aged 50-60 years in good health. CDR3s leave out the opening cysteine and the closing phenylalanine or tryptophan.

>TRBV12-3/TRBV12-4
ASSSLWGRAGTDTQY
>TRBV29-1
SVALAATDTQY
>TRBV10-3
AISSPDASPSYEQY
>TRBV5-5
ASSGARYGGSYNEQF
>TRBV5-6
ASSLEVTSWAGELF
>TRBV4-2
ASSQVTGQGEDTEAF
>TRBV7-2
ASSPVGVALGEQY
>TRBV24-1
ATGGTPSTDTQY
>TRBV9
ASSVQSQGSTGELF
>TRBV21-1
ASSTSTGRNEQF
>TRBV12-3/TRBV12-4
ASSTSRSVGNEQF
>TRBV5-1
ASSPWSGNTEAF
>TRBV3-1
ASSQRGGSSSYEQY
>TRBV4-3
ASSRTGNSPDGYT
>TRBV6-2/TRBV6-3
ASSRDHRETQY
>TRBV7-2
ASSLAAGTYEQY
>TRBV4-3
ASSQIHRRLGF
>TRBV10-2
ASSRQNTYEQY
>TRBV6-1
ASSLKRWVGETQY
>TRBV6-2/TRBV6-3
ASSLGLAGGLNTQY
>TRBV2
ASIQGQQY
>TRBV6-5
ASSYPGRGGNQPQH
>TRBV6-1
ASSQTGLDNQPQH
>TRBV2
ASGGGTDTQY
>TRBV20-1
SATLPGTSKNNEQF
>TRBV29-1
SVEGQGNTDTQY
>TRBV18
ASSPRQTYEQY
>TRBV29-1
SVGVPTGELF
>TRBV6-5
ASSYEEGSDEQY
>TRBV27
ASQRDRGPYEQY
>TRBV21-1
ASSKVLNYGYT
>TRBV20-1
SARDTRDTQY
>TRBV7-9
ASSLPGLAYEQY
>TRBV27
ASSSRRGFPRGEQY
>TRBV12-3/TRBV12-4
ASDSGRGNEQF
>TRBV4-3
ASSQDRQGRYNEQF
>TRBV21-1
ASSAIPPEIAGEQGEQY
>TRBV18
ASSPNSGTDTQY
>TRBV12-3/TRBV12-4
ASSSQEVETQY
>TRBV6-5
ASSYSNGLAVTDTQY
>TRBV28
ASSVLGQGDEQY
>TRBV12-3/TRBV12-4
ASTRAGGRGSTDTQY
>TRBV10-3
AISVGDRGQSNEQF
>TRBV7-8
ASSLGISGGGSYNEQF
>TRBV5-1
ASSSRASGANVLT
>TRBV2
ASSDDLGFNEQY
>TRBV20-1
SAGVGEKLF
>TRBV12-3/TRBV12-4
ASRAGYNYGYT
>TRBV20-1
SATPRGRARETQY
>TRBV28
ASRPGQGAFEQY